A selection of T cell receptor beta chains follows, all from one sample in a study of cytomegalovirus exposure and HLA in healthy donors. Measured with immunoSEQ multiplex PCR; TCRdb has only the in-frame clones, and not every one. Among some 100,000 clones listed, about 70% were seen once. Sequencing was done on a sample of PBMCs. The receptors originated from a woman under 30 in good health and CMV-seropositive. Each CDR3 is given with its conserved first and last residue. The order of the fields is V gene, J gene, clone size, D gene, CDR3 DNA, CDR3 protein. A D gene is named only where the DNA matches it firmly. Some rows mark clone size as missing; the rest say once, few, many or name a class of expanded clone.

TRBV10-3	TRBJ2-1	few	NA	TGTGCCATCAGTGACTTGGGGAGCTCCTACAATGAGCAGTTCTTC	CAISDLGSSYNEQFF
TRBV28	TRBJ1-5	NA	TRBD1	TGTGCCAGCAGTTTTCCGGGACAGGGGTCAGGCAATCAGCCCCAGCATTTT	CASSFPGQGSGNQPQHF
TRBV5-1	TRBJ2-3	few	NA	TGCGCCAGCAGCCCGCTACGCTCTAGCACAGATACGCAGTATTTT	CASSPLRSSTDTQYF
TRBV6-6	TRBJ1-5	NA	NA	TGTGCCAGCAGAGAGTCTGGTCAGCCCCAGCATTTT	CASRESGQPQHF
TRBV5-1	TRBJ2-5	NA	NA	TGCGCCAGCAGGGATGCGCCCTATGAGGCCCAGTACTTC	CASRDAPYEAQYF
TRBV9	TRBJ2-3	once	TRBD2	TGTGCCAGCAGCGTAGATGCGGGGGGAGATACGCAGTATTTT	CASSVDAGGDTQYF
TRBV21-1	TRBJ2-1	NA	NA	TGTGCCAGCAGCAAGCGATACTACAATGAGCAGTTCTTC	CASSKRYYNEQFF
TRBV28	TRBJ2-1	NA	NA	TGTGCCAGCAGGCCTCGGGGGTCAAGGCTGGATGAGCAGTTCTTC	CASRPRGSRLDEQFF
TRBV14	TRBJ2-1	NA	TRBD2	TGTGCCAGCAGCCAAGAAATACTAGCGGAATCGAGGGAGCAGTTCTTC	CASSQEILAESREQFF
TRBV6-6	TRBJ2-7	once	NA	TGTGCCAGCAGTTACTTCCAAGGAGGTTCCTACGAGCAGTACTTC	CASSYFQGGSYEQYF
TRBV7-3	TRBJ2-3	NA	NA	TGTGCCAGCAGCTTAAGTAGTCGCACAGATACGCAGTATTTT	CASSLSSRTDTQYF
TRBV10-3	TRBJ1-4	NA	TRBD1	TGTGCCACCAAGGAGACAGGGGACAATGAAAAACTGTTTTTT	CATKETGDNEKLFF
TRBV28	TRBJ1-2	few	NA	TGTGCCAGCAGTTTAGCAGGGTTTAACTATGGCTACACCTTC	CASSLAGFNYGYTF
TRBV19	TRBJ2-7	NA	NA	TGTGCCAGTAGTTCCCAGGGCGCCTCCTTCTACGAGCAGTACTTC	CASSSQGASFYEQYF
TRBV10-3	TRBJ2-1	few	TRBD2	TGTGCCATCACAAGCGGGAGTGCCTACAATGAGCAGTTCTTC	CAITSGSAYNEQFF
TRBV28	TRBJ2-2	NA	NA	TGTGCCAGCAGTCTCGGACTCCAACTGAACACCGGGGAGCTGTTTTTT	CASSLGLQLNTGELFF
TRBV6-5	TRBJ2-3	NA	TRBD2	TGTGCCAGCAGTTACGATCTAGCGGGAGTGGCAGATACGCAGTATTTT	CASSYDLAGVADTQYF
TRBV29-1	TRBJ1-1	NA	NA	TGCAGCGTGGCGGAGTCCATGAACACTGAAGCTTTCTTT	CSVAESMNTEAFF
TRBV19	TRBJ2-3	once	NA	TGTGCCAGTAGTATAGGTACAGGGTTTAATACGCAGTATTTT	CASSIGTGFNTQYF
TRBV7-2	TRBJ2-3	NA	TRBD2	TGTGCCAGCAGCTCTCCGGGACTAGCGGGAGGGCCCGGAGATACGCAGTATTTT	CASSSPGLAGGPGDTQYF
TRBV11-2	TRBJ2-1	few	TRBD2	TGTGCCAGCAGCTTAGGGGACTACCCCTACAATGAGCAGTTCTTC	CASSLGDYPYNEQFF
TRBV7-3	TRBJ1-5	NA	TRBD1	TGTGCCAGCAGCTCAATGTCCCGGGACAGGGACTATCAGCCCCAGCATTTT	CASSSMSRDRDYQPQHF
TRBV28	TRBJ2-1	NA	TRBD2	TGTGCCAGCAGGTCTCCTAGCGGGAGGGGGGATGAGCAGTTCTTC	CASRSPSGRGDEQFF
TRBV10-3	TRBJ2-3	NA	TRBD1	TGTGCCATCACAGCGCAGGGGGGCACAGATACGCAGTATTTT	CAITAQGGTDTQYF
TRBV28	TRBJ2-1	NA	TRBD2	TGTGCCAGCAGTTCGCCGGACTATGGTAGCGGGAGAGGTAATGAGCAGTTCTTC	CASSSPDYGSGRGNEQFF
TRBV7-2	TRBJ1-2	NA	NA	TGTGCCAGCAGCTTAGGGGGACACCAGAACTATGGCTACACCTTC	CASSLGGHQNYGYTF
TRBV30	TRBJ2-6	NA	TRBD1	TGTGCCGGGCGGACAGGGGATCCCTCTGGGGCCAACGTCCTGACTTTC	CAGRTGDPSGANVLTF
TRBV25-1	TRBJ2-7	NA	TRBD2	TGTGCCAGCAGTGGGCCGGGAGGGGCCAAGCAGTACTTC	CASSGPGGAKQYF
TRBV6-1	TRBJ1-5	NA	NA	TGTGCCAGCAGTGACGGGCAGGGGAGATACTTGCAGCCCCAGCATTTT	CASSDGQGRYLQPQHF
TRBV30	TRBJ2-1	once	TRBD2	TGTGCCTGGAACCAGGCTAGCGGGACTTACAATGAGCAGTTCTTC	CAWNQASGTYNEQFF
TRBV12-5	TRBJ2-5	NA	TRBD2	TGTGCTAGTGGTTTGTTGGCTAGCGGGATGGAGACCCAGTACTTC	CASGLLASGMETQYF
TRBV27	TRBJ2-5	NA	NA	TGTGCCAGCAGTCCTCAGCGGAACCAAGAGACCCAGTACTTC	CASSPQRNQETQYF
TRBV7-3	TRBJ1-5	NA	TRBD1	TGTGCCAGCAGCTTCCGCAGGGGGCCAGGAATTCAGCGCAATCAGCCCCAGCATTTT	CASSFRRGPGIQRNQPQHF
TRBV6-5	TRBJ2-6	NA	NA	TGTGCCAGCAGTTATTCTAGGCCCTCTGGGGCCAACGTCCTGACTTTC	CASSYSRPSGANVLTF
TRBV27	TRBJ2-5	once	TRBD1	TGTGCCAGCAGTTTCATTAGTGGTGGGGATGAGAGGGGGCCGGAGACCCAGTACTTC	CASSFISGGDERGPETQYF
TRBV6-6	TRBJ2-7	NA	TRBD2	TGTGCCAGCTCGAACCGGGAGGACAACGAGCAGTACTTC	CASSNREDNEQYF
TRBV6-5	TRBJ2-7	NA	NA	TGTGCCAGCAGTTCCCCCAGTTTTTACGAGCAGTACTTC	CASSSPSFYEQYF
TRBV29-1	TRBJ2-1	few	NA	TGCAGCGTCCAGGGGGGCTACAATGAGCAGTTCTTC	CSVQGGYNEQFF
TRBV6-1	TRBJ2-2	NA	TRBD2	TGTGCCAGCAGTGGTACCCCGGGAGGGCACATCACCGGGGAGCTGTTTTTT	CASSGTPGGHITGELFF
TRBV28	TRBJ2-7	NA	TRBD2	TGTGCCAGCAGTCCCCGACTAGCGGTGGTTATCATGGCCATCTACGAGCAGTACTTC	CASSPRLAVVIMAIYEQYF
TRBV5-6	TRBJ2-3	NA	TRBD1	TGTGCCAGCAGCTTGACCGACAGGGGGCCAGATACGCAGTATTTT	CASSLTDRGPDTQYF